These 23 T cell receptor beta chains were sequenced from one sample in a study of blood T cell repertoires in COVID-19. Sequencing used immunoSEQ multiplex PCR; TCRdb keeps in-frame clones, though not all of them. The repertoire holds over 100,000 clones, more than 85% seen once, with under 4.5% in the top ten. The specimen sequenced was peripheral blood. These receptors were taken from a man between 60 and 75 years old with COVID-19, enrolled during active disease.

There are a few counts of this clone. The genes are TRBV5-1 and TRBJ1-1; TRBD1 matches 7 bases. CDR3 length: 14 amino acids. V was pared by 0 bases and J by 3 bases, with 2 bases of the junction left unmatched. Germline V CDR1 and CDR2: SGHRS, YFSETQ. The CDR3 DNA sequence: TGCGCCAGCAGCTTGGCAGGGGGAGACACTGAAGCTTTCTTT. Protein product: CASSLAGGDTEAFF.

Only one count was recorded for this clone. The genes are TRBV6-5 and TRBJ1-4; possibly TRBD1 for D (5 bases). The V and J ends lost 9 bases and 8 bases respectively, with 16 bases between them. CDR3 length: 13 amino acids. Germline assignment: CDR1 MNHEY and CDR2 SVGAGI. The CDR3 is CASSDSRLEKLFF. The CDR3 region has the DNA TGTGCCAGTTCCGACAGCCGATTAGAAAAACTGTTTTTT.

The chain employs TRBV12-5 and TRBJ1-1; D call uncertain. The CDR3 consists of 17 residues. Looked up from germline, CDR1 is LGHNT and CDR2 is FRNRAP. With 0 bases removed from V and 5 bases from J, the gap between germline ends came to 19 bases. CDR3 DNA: TGTGCTAGTGGTTTGGTACTAGGGTCAGGTCAGAGTACTGAAGCTTTCTTT. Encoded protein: CASGLVLGSGQSTEAFF.

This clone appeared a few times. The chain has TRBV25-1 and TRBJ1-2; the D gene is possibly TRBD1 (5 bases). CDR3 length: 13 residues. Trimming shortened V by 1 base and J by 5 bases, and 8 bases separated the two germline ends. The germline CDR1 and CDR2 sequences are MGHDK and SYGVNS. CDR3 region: CASSESGLYGYTF. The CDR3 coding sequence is TGTGCCAGCAGTGAATCGGGACTTTATGGCTACACCTTC.

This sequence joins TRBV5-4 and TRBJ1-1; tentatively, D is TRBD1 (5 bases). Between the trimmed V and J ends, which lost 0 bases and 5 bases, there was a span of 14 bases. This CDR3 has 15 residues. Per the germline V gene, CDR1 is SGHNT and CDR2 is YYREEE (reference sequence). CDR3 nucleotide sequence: TGTGCCAGCAGCTTGGCCGGGAGGGGCTGGACTGAAGCTTTCTTT. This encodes CASSLAGRGWTEAFF.

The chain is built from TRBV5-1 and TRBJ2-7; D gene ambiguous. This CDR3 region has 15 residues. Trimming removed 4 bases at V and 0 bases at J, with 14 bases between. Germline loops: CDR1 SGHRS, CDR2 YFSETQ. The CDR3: CASSPGDFPSYEQYF. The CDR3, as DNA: TGCGCCAGCAGCCCTGGTGACTTCCCCTCCTACGAGCAGTACTTC. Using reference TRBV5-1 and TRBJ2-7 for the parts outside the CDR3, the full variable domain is KAGVTQTPRYLIKTRGQQVTLSCSPISGHRSVSWYQQTPGQGLQFLFEYFSETQRNKGNFPGRFSGRQFSNSRSEMNVSTLELGDSALYLCASSPGDFPSYEQYFGPGTRLTVT.

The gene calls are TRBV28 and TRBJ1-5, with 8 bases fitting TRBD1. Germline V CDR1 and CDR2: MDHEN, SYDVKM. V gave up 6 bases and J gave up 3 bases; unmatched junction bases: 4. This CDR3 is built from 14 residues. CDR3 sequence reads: CASSLDRDNQPQHF. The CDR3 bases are TGTGCCAGCAGCCTGGACAGGGACAATCAGCCCCAGCATTTT.

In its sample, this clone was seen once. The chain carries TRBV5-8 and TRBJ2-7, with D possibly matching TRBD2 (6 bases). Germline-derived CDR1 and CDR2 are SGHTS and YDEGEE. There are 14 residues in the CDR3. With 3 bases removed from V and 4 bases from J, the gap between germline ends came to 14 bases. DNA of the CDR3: TGTGCCAGCAGCTATTCCCTGGGGGGATACGAGCAGTACTTC. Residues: CASSYSLGGYEQYF. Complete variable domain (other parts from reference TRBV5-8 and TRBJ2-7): EAGVTQSPTHLIKTRGQQATLRCSPISGHTSVYWYQQALGLGLQFLLWYDEGEERNRGNFPPRFSGRQFPNYSSELNVNALELEDSALYLCASSYSLGGYEQYFGPGTRLTVT.

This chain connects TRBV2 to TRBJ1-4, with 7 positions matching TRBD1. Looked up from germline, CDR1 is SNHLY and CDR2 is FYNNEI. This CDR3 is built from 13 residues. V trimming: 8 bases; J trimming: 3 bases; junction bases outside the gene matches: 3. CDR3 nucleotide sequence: TGTGCCAGCCACGGGACAGCTAATGAAAAACTGTTTTTT. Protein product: CASHGTANEKLFF.

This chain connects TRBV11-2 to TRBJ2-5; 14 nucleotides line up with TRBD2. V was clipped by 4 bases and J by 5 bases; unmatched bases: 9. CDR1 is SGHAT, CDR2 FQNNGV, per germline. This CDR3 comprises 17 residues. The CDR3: CASSSRGLAGGGETQYF. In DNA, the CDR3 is TGTGCCAGCAGCTCCAGAGGACTAGCGGGGGGAGGGGAGACCCAGTACTTC.

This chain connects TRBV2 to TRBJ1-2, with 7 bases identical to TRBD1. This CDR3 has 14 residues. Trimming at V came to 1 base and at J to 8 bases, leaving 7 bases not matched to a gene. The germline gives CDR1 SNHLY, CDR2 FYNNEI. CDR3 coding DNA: TGTGCCAGCAGTGAAGGAGGGGGCAGTGCGGGCTACACCTTC. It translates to CASSEGGGSAGYTF.

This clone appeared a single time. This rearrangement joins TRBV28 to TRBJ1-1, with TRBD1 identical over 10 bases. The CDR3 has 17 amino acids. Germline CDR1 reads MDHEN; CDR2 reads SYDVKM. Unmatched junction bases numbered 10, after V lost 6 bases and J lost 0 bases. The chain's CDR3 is CASRRQGAVTMNTEAFF. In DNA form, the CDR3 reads TGTGCCAGCAGACGACAGGGGGCAGTTACGATGAACACTGAAGCTTTCTTT.

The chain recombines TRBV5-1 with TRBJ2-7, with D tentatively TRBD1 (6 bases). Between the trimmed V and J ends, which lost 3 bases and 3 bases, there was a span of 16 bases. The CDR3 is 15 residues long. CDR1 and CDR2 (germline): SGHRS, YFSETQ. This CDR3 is CASSWGPDSLYEQYF. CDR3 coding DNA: TGCGCCAGCAGCTGGGGCCCGGACAGTCTCTACGAGCAGTACTTC.

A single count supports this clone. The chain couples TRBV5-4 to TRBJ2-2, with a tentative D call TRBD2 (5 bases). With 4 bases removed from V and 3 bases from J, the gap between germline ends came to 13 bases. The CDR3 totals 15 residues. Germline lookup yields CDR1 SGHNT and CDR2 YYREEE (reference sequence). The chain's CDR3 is CASSGPRVDTGELFF. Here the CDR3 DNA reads TGTGCCAGCAGCGGTCCGAGGGTGGACACCGGGGAGCTGTTTTTT.

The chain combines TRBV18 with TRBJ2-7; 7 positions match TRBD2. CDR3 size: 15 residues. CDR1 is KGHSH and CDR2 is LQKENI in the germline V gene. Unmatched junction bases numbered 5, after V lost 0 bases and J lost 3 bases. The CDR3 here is CASSPPGDYLYEQYF. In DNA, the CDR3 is TGTGCCAGCTCACCACCTGGGGACTACCTCTACGAGCAGTACTTC.

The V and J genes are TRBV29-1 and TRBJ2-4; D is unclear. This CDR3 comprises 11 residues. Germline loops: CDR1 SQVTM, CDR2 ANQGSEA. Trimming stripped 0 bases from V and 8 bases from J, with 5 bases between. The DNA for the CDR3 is TGCAGCGTTGAAGATCCCGACATTCAGTACTTC. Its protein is CSVEDPDIQYF.

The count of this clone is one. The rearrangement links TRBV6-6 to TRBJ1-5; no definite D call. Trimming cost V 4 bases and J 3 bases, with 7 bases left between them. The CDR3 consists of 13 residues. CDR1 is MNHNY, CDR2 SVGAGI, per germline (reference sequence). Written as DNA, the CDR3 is TGTGCCAGCAGTTCACTTCTCAATCAGCCCCAGCATTTT. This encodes CASSSLLNQPQHF.

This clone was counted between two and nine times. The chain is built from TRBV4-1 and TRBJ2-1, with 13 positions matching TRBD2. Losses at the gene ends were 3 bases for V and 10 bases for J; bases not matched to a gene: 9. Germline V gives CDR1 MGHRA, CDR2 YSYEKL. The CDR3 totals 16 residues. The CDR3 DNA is TGCGCCAGCAGCCATCAACTAGCGGGGGGGCCCCCCGAGCAGTTCTTC. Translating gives CASSHQLAGGPPEQFF.

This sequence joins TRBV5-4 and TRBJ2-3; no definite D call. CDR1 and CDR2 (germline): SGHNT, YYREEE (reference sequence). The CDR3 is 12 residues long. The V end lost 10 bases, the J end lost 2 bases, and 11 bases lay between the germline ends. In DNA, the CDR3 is TGTGCCTTCCCAGACTCCACAGATACGCAGTATTTT. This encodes CAFPDSTDTQYF.

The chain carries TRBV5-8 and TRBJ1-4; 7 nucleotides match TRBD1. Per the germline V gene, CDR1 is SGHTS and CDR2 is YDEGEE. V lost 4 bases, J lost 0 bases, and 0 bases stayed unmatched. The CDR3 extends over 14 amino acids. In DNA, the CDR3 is TGTGCCAGCAGCGGGACAGCAACTAATGAAAAACTGTTTTTT. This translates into CASSGTATNEKLFF. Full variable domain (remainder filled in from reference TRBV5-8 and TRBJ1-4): EAGVTQSPTHLIKTRGQQATLRCSPISGHTSVYWYQQALGLGLQFLLWYDEGEERNRGNFPPRFSGRQFPNYSSELNVNALELEDSALYLCASSGTATNEKLFFGSGTQLSVL.

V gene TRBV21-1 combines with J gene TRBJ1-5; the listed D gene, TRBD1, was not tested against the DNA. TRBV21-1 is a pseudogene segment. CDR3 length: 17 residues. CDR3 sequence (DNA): TGTGCCAGCAGCCCCCGGGACAGGGAAAGGGCCTATCAGCCCCAGCATTTT. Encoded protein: CASSPRDRERAYQPQHF.

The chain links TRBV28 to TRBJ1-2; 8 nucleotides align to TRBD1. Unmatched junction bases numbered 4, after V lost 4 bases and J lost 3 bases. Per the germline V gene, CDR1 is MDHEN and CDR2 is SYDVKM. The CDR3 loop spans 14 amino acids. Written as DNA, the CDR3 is TGTGCCAGCAGTTCGCAGGGGGCAGACTATGGCTACACCTTC. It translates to CASSSQGADYGYTF.

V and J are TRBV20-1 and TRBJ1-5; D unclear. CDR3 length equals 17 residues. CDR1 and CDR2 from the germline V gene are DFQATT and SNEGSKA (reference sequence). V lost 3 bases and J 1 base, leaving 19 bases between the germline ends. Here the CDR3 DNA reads TGCAGTGCTAGTTTGCCAGCTGCTAGGTCGAGCAATCAGCCCCAGCATTTT. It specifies CSASLPAARSSNQPQHF.